The T cell receptor beta chain under discussion was sequenced for a study of T cells after yellow fever vaccination. Study details: Those fractions that held only low numbers of cells were prepared using the SMART-Seq v4 Ultra Low Input RNA kit.

This clonotype was found a few times. Its antigen remains unknown. TCRdb passed the 5' RACE reads through MiXCR, listing each CDR3 protein once. The sample contains some 600,000 distinct CDR3 sequences, roughly an eighth of which appear only once. The germline V gene encodes CDR1 LGHDT and CDR2 YNNKEL (reference sequence). With V trimmed by 5 bases and J by 3 bases, 3 bases remained unmatched. The CDR3 is 13 amino acids. Whole-study findings and limits: Post-booster repertoires contained most primary-vaccination clones again (about 96% CD4, about 90% CD8). On re-exposure, the response was weaker but peaked faster, at day 5 versus 15.

The chain has TRBV3-1 and TRBJ1-2, with 7 bases lining up with TRBD1. The sequence derives from a man aged 25-45 years who received the YFV17D yellow fever vaccine. This specimen was PBMCs, taken on the day of the yellow fever booster vaccination. DNA of the CDR3: TGTGCCAGCAGCAGGGGGCGCGACTATGGCTACACCTTC. Translated, it gives CASSRGRDYGYTF.